This T cell receptor beta chain was sequenced in a study of molecular identifiers for immune sequencing clone quantification (dated by TCRdb to 2016 to 2018). Describing the broader study: For a replicate experiment, RNA from around 20,000 or 100,000 naive CD8 T cells was divided into five aliquots, of which four were sequenced. CD8 T cells were used in a methods study to benchmark molecular-identifier clustering-based TCR repertoire sequencing (MIDCIRS) and TCR RNA copy counting.

Libraries of naive CD8 T cells were generated from roughly 21,000 to 960,000 sorted cells, with 10%, 30% or 50% of the purified RNA used. On a BD FACSAria II, naive CD8 T cells were FACS-sorted as CD8+CD4-CCR7+CD45RA+ and collected into RLT Plus buffer. Detection sensitivity was tested by spiking Jurkat RNA equal to ten or so TCR copies' worth into samples containing about 20,000-1,000,000 naive CD8 T cells. CD8 T cells were enriched using RosetteSep CD8+ T Cell Enrichment Cocktail and Ficoll-Paque, and the enriched cells then underwent ACK red cell lysis. CDR1 and CDR2, per the germline V gene, are MGHRA and YSYEKL. V is reduced by 0 bases and J by 7 bases, leaving a spacing of 4 bases between them. There are 13 amino acids in the CDR3, from cysteine to phenylalanine inclusive. Only CDR3 DNA is held: 39 bases, read in frame from base 1. Results and caveats for the whole study, not just this receptor: When barcode sub-clustering was omitted, TCR diversity was inflated by chimeric consensus sequences, with chimeras reaching as high as 47%. In CMV-specific effector cells, clones with more than 20 RNA copies accounted for over 97% of molecules, whereas in naive cells such clones accounted for under 1%. Even against a background of one million naive CD8 T cells, spiked-in Jurkat TCR RNA amounting to a single cell's worth was reported to be detectable. The naive libraries included spiked-in Jurkat TCR RNA (around 9 copies' worth), and this RNA is not part of the donor repertoire. About three recovered TCR RNA copies per cell were obtained by modeling, versus about ten by digital PCR, implying a capture efficiency of about 30%. Highly expanded clone sizes could be underestimated if identical TCR molecules share a barcode.

As to this clonotype: What this receptor recognizes is not known. The record has no base qualities; no much larger clone is one base away.

The library was produced with PCR. Sequencing took place on an Illumina HiSeq 4000. Bulk TCR libraries were prepared as previously described, using TCR primers listed in Table S5. The Qiagen AllPrep DNA/RNA kit was used to purify total RNA. Before any analysis, reads coming from multiple sequencing runs of the same library were combined into one pool. The paper's data handling went like this. Reads were retained only if an exact TCR constant sequence was present, and the retained reads were trimmed to 150 nt and grouped according to their 12-nt molecular barcodes. Reads in each barcode group were sub-clustered using a 15% Levenshtein threshold, and a quality-weighted consensus sequence was built for each RNA molecule. Non-functional sequences were filtered out, along with any lower-count sequence sitting one edit away from another sequence. On the basis of fitting two negative binomial distributions, barcode sub-clusters with fewer than 20% of the maximum read count were discarded. TCRdb trimmed public reads at Q25 via fastp, called clones via MiXCR and kept in-frame beta chains. CDR3 protein duplicates are merged, each entry listing the most common genes and DNA. The V and J calls were not made by the authors but by TCRdb's processing. The sample table contains around 460,000 distinct CDR3 sequences; only one count was recorded for 20% to 25% of them. The leading ten clones occupy more than 0.8% of the sample.

The sample comprised naive CD8+ T cells from blood, with Jurkat cell RNA spiked in. The cell subset or site label, as the study defines it: FACS-sorted CD8+CD4-CCR7+CD45RA+ naive T cells. This sequence originates from a human donor in good health. Some libraries in this study had Jurkat cell RNA spiked in. Recombination joined TRBV4-1 with TRBJ1-6, with the identity of the D gene unclear. The DNA sequence follows: TGCGCCAGCAGCCAAGAGCGGAATTCACCCCTCCACTTT. Translated, this gives CASSQERNSPLHF.